The rows below give T cell receptor beta chains drawn from one sample of a study of T cell repertoires in cytomegalovirus infection. MiXCR was run by TCRdb on the reads, yielding one entry per CDR3 protein. The table includes about 260,000 distinct CDR3 sequences, roughly an eighth detected once. The sample comprised PBMCs. Source of these receptors: a human donor in good health (CMV status not recorded). Some clones in this sample may be carry-over from other donors' samples. The CDR3 runs from the conserved cysteine through the conserved F or W. Clone sizes are given selectively: once, few, many, or a class where the clone is expanded.

v_gene	j_gene	abundance	CDR3aa
TRBV13	TRBJ2-1	.	CASSFLQGSYNEQFF
TRBV28	TRBJ2-2	many	CASSSSGANTGELFF
TRBV12-3/TRBV12-4	TRBJ2-7	many	CASSFAIAGTYEQYF
TRBV7-3	TRBJ2-1	few	CASSLERGQGNNEQFF
TRBV7-2	TRBJ2-1	many	CASSRSKAYEQFF
TRBV28	TRBJ2-2	many	CATATGSGTGELFF
TRBV7-8	TRBJ2-1	many	CASSLKWGEQFF
TRBV5-1	TRBJ2-3	.	CASSLQISTDTQYF
TRBV9	TRBJ1-2	.	CASSGTVQNYGYTF
TRBV7-2	TRBJ2-6	many	CASTSGPGANVLTF
TRBV28	TRBJ2-7	.	CASSPTGPRGYEQYF
TRBV18	TRBJ2-2	few	CASHGQLPNTGELFF
TRBV7-2	TRBJ1-2	many	CASSFSRYGYTF
TRBV6-5	TRBJ2-5	.	CASSYSKASGRPQETQYF
TRBV20-1	TRBJ2-5	few	CSASGTRQETQYF
TRBV28	TRBJ2-5	few	CASSLLAPQETQYF
TRBV7-8	TRBJ2-7	many	CASSSVGTNYEQYF
TRBV2	TRBJ2-1	.	CASSEMVVVAGADEQFF
TRBV7-2	TRBJ2-3	many	CASSLAGLAGVDTQYF
TRBV29-1	TRBJ2-3	few	CSVMIQGFGGAGTQYF
TRBV12-3/TRBV12-4	TRBJ2-7	many	CASSYGGVSYEQYF
TRBV6-2/TRBV6-3	TRBJ2-7	.	CASSYYTGLTLSYEQYF
TRBV19	TRBJ2-1	.	CASSVSGTTTYNEQFF
TRBV6-2/TRBV6-3	TRBJ2-1	many	CASSFLETSGNNEQFF
TRBV10-3	TRBJ2-1	.	CAINTGEGEQFF
TRBV5-6	TRBJ1-6	many	CASSPPPGNSPLHF
TRBV7-9	TRBJ2-3	many	CASSSLGTDTQYF
TRBV20-1	TRBJ2-5	few	CSANSRDRVQETQYF
TRBV20-1	TRBJ2-5	few	CSARGRPSGRPETQYF
TRBV5-1	TRBJ2-5	.	CASNSGLQETQYF
TRBV7-3	TRBJ2-5	.	CASSSNFGGNQYF
TRBV10-3	TRBJ2-1	many	CAIEGLGDHEQFF
TRBV7-9	TRBJ2-7	.	CASSPRQGRVYEQYF